These 18 T cell receptor beta chains originate from one sample sequenced in a study of radiation and T cells in renal cell carcinoma. Assay used: immunoSEQ multiplex PCR; TCRdb lists only in-frame clones, some missing. The table lists tens of thousands of clones, 70% to 85% of them singletons, with 5% to 7.5% in the top ten. Time point indicated: baseline pretreatment blood. The treatment denotes: 15 Gy SBRT to primary tumor, nephrectomy 4 weeks later. The material sequenced was blood, taken from a patient whose treatment included radiotherapy and nephrectomy. All receptors derive from a man aged 55 to 70 with renal cell carcinoma.

V gene TRBV14 combines with J gene TRBJ2-7, with D possibly matching TRBD1 (6 bases). The CDR3 length is 12 residues. V was shortened by 4 bases and J by 11 bases, with 15 bases between the two germline ends. Germline V gene sequence: CDR1 SGHDN, CDR2 FVKESK. The CDR3 nucleotides read TGTGCCAGCAGCCGAACCGGGACATGGGAGTACTTC. Its translation is CASSRTGTWEYF.

This clone was counted only a few times. The V and J genes are TRBV7-8 and TRBJ2-7; D may correspond to TRBD1 or TRBD2 (5 bases each). The V end lost 5 bases, the J end lost 2 bases, and 16 bases lay between the germline ends. Germline CDR1 SGHVS, CDR2 FQNEAQ. The CDR3 spans 15 residues. The CDR3 here is CASSPLGRNTYEQYF. The CDR3 bases are TGTGCCAGCAGCCCACTGGGACGCAACACCTACGAGCAGTACTTC.

The J gene is TRBJ2-1, the V gene TRBV29-1; D perhaps matches TRBD1 (5 bases). Germline lookup yields CDR1 SQVTM and CDR2 ANQGSEA. V was pared by 1 base and J by 9 bases, with 13 bases between. The CDR3 sequence is 13 residues long. Here the CDR3 reads CSVEGSAGREQFF. Here the CDR3 DNA reads TGCAGCGTTGAAGGTTCGGCAGGGCGTGAGCAGTTCTTC.

The V gene is TRBV27, the J gene TRBJ1-1; D is unclear. V shed 6 bases and J shed 0 bases, with 14 bases lying between them. This CDR3 is 15 amino acids long. Germline V lookup: CDR1 MNHEY, CDR2 SMNVEV (reference sequence). The CDR3 DNA follows: TGTGCCAGCAGCCCACACGGCCAGGTGAACACTGAAGCTTTCTTT. This codes for CASSPHGQVNTEAFF.

The rearrangement uses TRBV6-1 and TRBJ2-1; 11 bases map to TRBD2. The CDR3 loop spans 16 amino acids. In germline, CDR1 is MNHNS, CDR2 SASEGT. J lost 6 bases, V lost 0 bases, and 4 bases had no gene match. CDR3 DNA: TGTGCCAGCAGTGAAGCCCTAGCGGGAGGTTCCAATGAGCAGTTCTTC. Translated: CASSEALAGGSNEQFF.

There are many counts of this clone. The J gene is TRBJ2-2, the V gene TRBV4-1; a possible D gene is TRBD2 (5 bases). This CDR3 spans 13 amino acids. Trimming pared 1 base from V and 7 bases from J, leaving 7 bases between. Per germline, CDR1 MGHRA and CDR2 YSYEKL. CDR3 sequence reads: CASSQVGDGELFF. CDR3 coding DNA: TGCGCCAGCAGCCAAGTCGGGGACGGGGAGCTGTTTTTT.

This chain links TRBV28 with TRBJ1-5; TRBD1 matches at 8 bases. Germline CDR1 reads MDHEN; CDR2 reads SYDVKM. This CDR3 contains 13 residues. The trim removed 9 bases at V and 3 bases at J, leaving 4 bases unmatched. The CDR3 nucleotides read TGTGCCAGTGGACAGGGCCTCAATCAGCCCCAGCATTTT. It translates to CASGQGLNQPQHF.

The V call is TRBV10-2, the J call TRBJ2-5; D is possibly TRBD1 (5 bases). The germline V gene encodes CDR1 WSHSY and CDR2 SAAADI. CDR3 length equals 14 residues. Between the trimmed V and J ends, which lost 3 bases and 4 bases, there was a span of 12 bases. Written as DNA, the CDR3 is TGCGCCAGCAGTGACCCAGGGCTGGGAGAGACCCAGTACTTC. It specifies CASSDPGLGETQYF.

V is TRBV28 and J is TRBJ1-2; unclear D gene. The germline CDR1 and CDR2 sequences are MDHEN and SYDVKM. V lost 6 bases and J lost 7, with 12 bases in between. The CDR3 extends over 12 amino acids. The CDR3 is CASSRTVGGYTF. Written as DNA, the CDR3 is TGTGCCAGCAGCCGGACGGTGGGTGGCTACACCTTC.

The genes are TRBV19 and TRBJ2-2; no clear D gene. Deletions cut 3 bases from V and 2 bases from J, with 13 bases between. From germline, CDR1 is LNHDA and CDR2 SQIVND (reference sequence). CDR3 size: 16 residues. CDR3 sequence (DNA): TGTGCCAGTAGTATCCAGGTGGCAGGCAACACCGGGGAGCTGTTTTTT. It specifies CASSIQVAGNTGELFF.

This chain connects TRBV28 to TRBJ1-5, with a weak D call TRBD1 (5 bases). Germline loops: CDR1 MDHEN, CDR2 SYDVKM. V dropped 5 bases and J dropped 4 bases, with 18 bases sitting between them. The CDR3 has 16 amino acids. CDR3 nucleotide sequence: TGTGCCAGCAGTCCCTCGACAGTAGCGCGGAATCAGCCCCAGCATTTT. Protein sequence: CASSPSTVARNQPQHF. The variable domain in full, with the rest retrieved from reference TRBV28 and TRBJ1-5, is DVKVTQSSRYLVKRTGEKVFLECVQDMDHENMFWYRQDPGLGLRLIYFSYDVKMKEKGDIPEGYSVSREKKERFSLILESASTNQTSMYLCASSPSTVARNQPQHFGDGTRLSIL.

The J gene is TRBJ2-1, the V gene TRBV6-1; TRBD1 aligns across 7 bases. The germline V gene has CDR1 MNHNS and CDR2 SASEGT. V shed 1 base, J shed 4 bases, and the junction held 7 bases outside the gene matches. The length of the CDR3 is 16 residues. Here the CDR3 reads CASSEVVGDRYNEQFF. CDR3 nucleotide sequence: TGTGCCAGCAGTGAAGTAGTCGGGGACAGATACAATGAGCAGTTCTTC.

The J gene is TRBJ2-3, the V gene TRBV27; the D is unclear. CDR3 size: 14 residues. V dropped 2 bases and J dropped 0 bases, with 6 bases sitting between them. Germline V lookup: CDR1 MNHEY, CDR2 SMNVEV (reference sequence). The CDR3 region has the DNA TGTGCCAGCAGTTTAAGGGCTAGCACAGATACGCAGTATTTT. Translating it yields CASSLRASTDTQYF.

The chain couples TRBV5-1 to TRBJ1-2, with a tentative D call TRBD1 (6 bases). V lost 6 bases and J 6 bases, leaving 15 bases between the germline ends. The CDR3 has 13 amino acids. The V gene's germline CDR1 is SGHRS and CDR2 YFSETQ. In DNA form, the CDR3 reads TGCGCCAGCAAACCAGGGGACTCCAATGGCTACACCTTC. Protein sequence: CASKPGDSNGYTF.

The DNA for the CDR3 is TGTGCCAGTAGTATAGCGGGGAAAGCTTTCTTT. Its protein is CASSIAGKAFF. V is TRBV19 and J is TRBJ1-1; D gene uncertain. CDR1 LNHDA and CDR2 SQIVND come from the germline V gene (reference sequence). CDR3 length: 11 amino acids. Trimming stripped 1 base from V and 9 bases from J, with 6 bases between.

The chain couples TRBV29-1 to TRBJ2-7, with TRBD1 matching over 8 bases. The V and J ends lost 7 bases and 5 bases, in that order; junction bases with no gene match: 13. The germline V gene has CDR1 SQVTM and CDR2 ANQGSEA. The CDR3 is 14 amino acids. The chain's CDR3 is CSERDPDRVDEQYF. The CDR3, as DNA: TGCAGCGAGAGGGACCCGGACAGGGTCGACGAGCAGTACTTC.

This clone was seen just once. Here the CDR3 reads CASSDFPAGHQETQYF. For the CDR3, the DNA is TGTGCCAGCAGTGACTTTCCAGCGGGCCACCAAGAGACCCAGTACTTC. The genes are TRBV2 and TRBJ2-5, with TRBD2 as a possible D gene (6 bases). This CDR3 has 16 amino acids. Germline V gene data show CDR1 as SNHLY and CDR2 as FYNNEI. V dropped 3 bases and J dropped 0 bases, with 14 bases sitting between them.

This clone was detected only once. The gene calls are TRBV29-1 and TRBJ1-2; 9 nucleotides agree with TRBD1. Trimming at V came to 5 bases and at J to 7 bases, leaving 8 bases not matched to a gene. The CDR3 has 13 residues. The germline CDR1 and CDR2 sequences are SQVTM and ANQGSEA. CDR3 in amino acids: CSVLTGGAGGYTF. The CDR3 DNA reads as TGCAGCGTTCTCACAGGGGGCGCGGGTGGCTACACCTTC.